This T cell receptor beta chain emerged from a study of blood T cell repertoires in COVID-19. As for the study in general: The samples span acute and convalescent COVID-19 from the United States, Italy and Spain. The analysed material was cDNA or gDNA that came from T cells, B-cell-depleted T cells, or PBMCs.

Authors' data handling: Amplifying reference gene primers gave estimates of nucleated cell counts. The data were produced by immunoSEQ multiplex PCR, yet TCRdb's version contains in-frame clones alone and is incomplete. V and J calls and clone size are as listed in that table; D and trimming were resolved from the DNA. This sample has roughly 40,000 clones, with about 86% found just once. The sample consisted of peripheral blood. The clonotype was recovered from a human donor with acute or convalescent COVID-19. The donor label of this sample is uncertain.

In nucleotides, the CDR3 is TGCGCCAGCAGCCCAGGACAGGGCTCCTACGAGCAGTACTTC. As protein: CASSPGQGSYEQYF. The chain carries TRBV4-3 and TRBJ2-7; 8 bases are shared with TRBD1. CDR1 and CDR2 (germline): LGHNA, YSLEER. The length of the CDR3 is 14 residues. Unmatched junction bases numbered 2, after V lost 4 bases and J lost 0 bases.